One and the same sample provided the 28 T cell receptor beta chains below, sequenced in a study of CD8+ T cells in alopecia areata. RNA was extracted and reverse transcribed into cDNA as the sequencing template. Profiling relied on immunoSEQ multiplex PCR, and the TCRdb table lists in-frame clones only, not all of them. The data hold 250,000 to 350,000 clones, with around three fifths observed a single time. Treatment denoted: oral pan-JAK inhibitor, 5-10 mg twice daily. Source: CD4+ T cells sorted from blood, taken at roughly week 53, from a patient treated with tofacitinib. These receptors were collected from a human donor with alopecia areata.

The chain links TRBV30 to TRBJ1-2; D not certain. CDR3 size: 14 residues. Trimming stripped 2 bases from V and 5 bases from J, with 15 bases between. Germline CDR1 is GTSNPN and CDR2 is SVGIG (reference sequence). The chain's CDR3 is CAWSHPGISYGYTF. CDR3 coding DNA: TGTGCCTGGAGTCATCCAGGTATATCATATGGCTACACCTTC.

The V gene is TRBV2, the J gene TRBJ2-7; TRBD1 aligns across 10 bases. The germline V gene has CDR1 SNHLY and CDR2 FYNNEI. CDR3 length: 14 residues. With V trimmed by 7 bases and J by 5 bases, 8 bases remained unmatched. CDR3 region: CASTFTGTGDEQYF. CDR3 DNA sequence: TGTGCCAGCACTTTTACCGGGACAGGGGACGAGCAGTACTTC.

This chain joins TRBV25-1 and TRBJ1-5, with 9 bases lining up with TRBD1. The germline CDR1 and CDR2 sequences are MGHDK and SYGVNS. V lost 3 bases and J lost 7; bases outside the gene matches: 4. The CDR3 covers 14 residues. CDR3 sequence reads: CASSEVGTGQPQHF. CDR3 coding DNA: TGTGCCAGCAGTGAGGTGGGGACAGGGCAGCCCCAGCATTTT.

This rearrangement joins TRBV10-3 to TRBJ1-5; 8 bases line up with TRBD1. V lost 5 bases, J lost 7 bases, and 7 bases stayed unmatched. The CDR3 has 14 amino acids. Per germline, CDR1 ENHRY and CDR2 SYGVKD. The CDR3 loop reads CAISPDRDGQPQHF. In DNA, the CDR3 is TGTGCCATCAGTCCGGACAGGGATGGACAGCCCCAGCATTTT.

The chain links TRBV6-5 to TRBJ1-1, with 7 bases fitting TRBD1. The J segment lost 3 bases and the V segment lost 7 bases, leaving 5 bases of the junction unmatched. Germline values: CDR1 MNHEY, CDR2 SVGAGI. The CDR3 length is 13 residues. The CDR3 sequence is CASTGTVYTEAFF. The CDR3 DNA follows: TGTGCCAGCACGGGGACAGTGTACACTGAAGCTTTCTTT.

The chain links TRBV7-6 to TRBJ1-5, with D possibly being TRBD1 (5 bases). The germline V gene has CDR1 SGHVS and CDR2 FNYEAQ. The CDR3 has 15 residues. V lost 1 base, J lost 2 bases, and 9 bases lay in between. The CDR3, as DNA: TGTGCCAGCAGCTTAGGGGGGAAGGGCAATCAGCCCCAGCATTTT. Translated: CASSLGGKGNQPQHF. Drawing the rest from reference TRBV7-6 and TRBJ1-5, the complete variable domain is GAGVSQSPRYKVTKRGQDVALRCDPISGHVSLYWYRQALGQGPEFLTYFNYEAQQDKSGLPNDRFSAERPEGSISTLTIQRTEQRDSAMYRCASSLGGKGNQPQHFGDGTRLSIL.

J is TRBJ1-1 and V is TRBV7-9; D might be TRBD1 (6 bases). The CDR3 is 14 residues long. Germline CDR1 is SEHNR and CDR2 is FQNEAQ (reference sequence). V lost 5 bases, J lost 1 base, and 11 bases lay in between. CDR3 sequence: CASSLDRRNTEAFF. CDR3 coding DNA: TGTGCCAGCAGCCTCGACAGGAGGAACACTGAAGCTTTCTTT.

The CDR3 coding sequence is TGTGCCAGCAGTTCCCGGGACAGGGGTTTCGAGCAGTACTTC. Protein sequence: CASSSRDRGFEQYF. This sequence joins TRBV27 and TRBJ2-7; 10 nucleotides agree with TRBD1. The V and J ends lost 4 bases and 6 bases, in that order; junction bases with no gene match: 6. Germline CDR1 is MNHEY and CDR2 is SMNVEV (reference sequence). There are 14 residues in the CDR3.

This clone showed up just once. This sequence joins TRBV5-1 and TRBJ1-1; no reliable D call. The CDR3 runs 16 residues. Trimming removed 1 base at V and 4 bases at J, with 17 bases between. CDR1 SGHRS and CDR2 YFSETQ come from the germline V gene. The DNA of the CDR3 is TGCGCCAGCAGCTTGAAGTCGCTCTCCGCTGGCACTGAAGCTTTCTTT. This gives the protein CASSLKSLSAGTEAFF.

The chain employs TRBV6-6 and TRBJ2-3; no reliable D call. The germline V gene has CDR1 MNHNY and CDR2 SVGAGI (reference sequence). This CDR3 is 14 amino acids long. The V end lost 0 bases, the J end lost 4 bases, and 8 bases lay between the germline ends. In DNA, the CDR3 is TGTGCCAGCAGTTACTCGGCAGCCCCAGATACGCAGTATTTT. It yields the protein CASSYSAAPDTQYF.

The chain joins TRBV5-4 to TRBJ1-1, with 10 bases aligning to TRBD1. The V gene's germline CDR1 is SGHNT and CDR2 YYREEE (reference sequence). V was pared by 1 base and J by 1 base, with 1 base of the junction left unmatched. The CDR3 sequence is 15 residues long. The CDR3 DNA sequence: TGTGCCAGCAGCTTGTGGACAGGGGGGAACACTGAAGCTTTCTTT. Its protein is CASSLWTGGNTEAFF.

This clone has only one observation. The J gene is TRBJ2-1, the V gene TRBV5-4; 8 bases agree with TRBD1. The CDR3 runs 16 residues. Germline assignment: CDR1 SGHNT and CDR2 YYREEE (reference sequence). V lost 4 bases to trimming and J lost 10 bases; unmatched junction nucleotides: 16. DNA for the CDR3: TGTGCCAGCAGCGACTCCGGGACAGGCTTTGATAGAGAGCAGTTCTTC. Its translation is CASSDSGTGFDREQFF.

The chain carries TRBV5-1 and TRBJ2-1; no reliable D call. With 0 bases removed from V and 2 bases from J, the gap between germline ends came to 6 bases. The CDR3 covers 14 residues. The germline gives CDR1 SGHRS, CDR2 YFSETQ. The CDR3 loop reads CASSLAPTYNEQFF. The CDR3 coding sequence is TGCGCCAGCAGCTTGGCTCCTACCTACAATGAGCAGTTCTTC.

The V call is TRBV5-1, the J call TRBJ2-2, with D perhaps assigned TRBD1 or TRBD2 (5 bases each). The CDR3 has 14 residues. Per the germline V gene, CDR1 is SGHRS and CDR2 is YFSETQ. Trimming cost V 4 bases and J 4 bases, with 11 bases left between them. This chain's CDR3 is CASSEGSSTGELFF. The CDR3 region has the DNA TGCGCCAGCAGCGAGGGGTCGAGCACCGGGGAGCTGTTTTTT. Drawing the rest from reference TRBV5-1 and TRBJ2-2, the complete variable domain is KAGVTQTPRYLIKTRGQQVTLSCSPISGHRSVSWYQQTPGQGLQFLFEYFSETQRNKGNFPGRFSGRQFSNSRSEMNVSTLELGDSALYLCASSEGSSTGELFFGEGSRLTVL.

The J gene is TRBJ2-7, the V gene TRBV7-3, with no clear D. V was cut by 3 bases and J by 6 bases, with 9 bases left in between. Germline V lookup: CDR1 SGHTA, CDR2 FQGTGA. CDR3 length: 12 amino acids. The CDR3 nucleotides read TGTGCCAGCAGCTTGAACAGAGGCGAGCAGTACTTC. Residues: CASSLNRGEQYF.

This chain's CDR3 is CASSAGWPKSPLHF. CDR3 DNA: TGTGCCAGCAGTGCAGGGTGGCCCAAATCCCCCCTCCACTTT. The chain joins TRBV2 to TRBJ1-6, with TRBD1 as a possible D gene (5 bases). The CDR3 is 14 amino acids. Germline V lookup: CDR1 SNHLY, CDR2 FYNNEI. V lost 4 bases, J lost 13 bases, and 17 bases lay in between.

The J gene is TRBJ2-7, the V gene TRBV11-2; D not certain. CDR3 length: 14 residues. Germline values: CDR1 SGHAT, CDR2 FQNNGV. With 2 bases removed from V and 0 bases from J, the gap between germline ends came to 8 bases. The CDR3 DNA follows: TGTGCCAGCAGCTTAAGGGCACTCTCCTACGAGCAGTACTTC. This sequence encodes CASSLRALSYEQYF.

The V and J genes are TRBV11-2 and TRBJ2-7; D tentatively reads TRBD1 or TRBD2 (5 bases each). This CDR3 has 15 residues. In germline, CDR1 is SGHAT, CDR2 FQNNGV. V was cut by 3 bases and J by 0 bases, with 12 bases left in between. The CDR3 DNA reads TGTGCCAGCAGCTTGGGACGGTGGGCCTCCTACGAGCAGTACTTC. This codes for CASSLGRWASYEQYF.

This clone was seen just once. The chain links TRBV9 to TRBJ2-3, with unresolved D. The CDR3 is 14 amino acids. Per germline, CDR1 SGDLS and CDR2 YYNGEE. The V and J ends lost 3 bases and 4 bases respectively, with 12 bases between them. The CDR3 region has the DNA TGTGCCAGCAGCGGCCCTCTGGTGTCAGATACGCAGTATTTT. It codes for CASSGPLVSDTQYF.

The chain couples TRBV23-1 to TRBJ1-6; weak D call: TRBD1 (5 bases). TRBV23-1 is an ORF, with its function uncertain. The length of the CDR3 is 14 residues. Trimming removed 7 bases from V and 10 bases from J, with 17 bases in between. The CDR3 here is CASTSMGVASPLHF. The DNA for the CDR3 is TGCGCCAGCACCTCAATGGGGGTCGCATCACCCCTCCACTTT.

This clone was picked up a small number of times. The CDR3 loop is CSAVGQTYEQYF. The CDR3 nucleotides are TGCAGCGCTGTGGGACAGACCTACGAGCAGTACTTC. This chain links TRBV29-1 with TRBJ2-7; 7 positions agree with TRBD1. Germline CDR1 is SQVTM and CDR2 is ANQGSEA. The CDR3 spans 12 residues. Losses at the gene ends were 7 bases for V and 2 bases for J; bases not matched to a gene: 5.

The gene calls are TRBV2 and TRBJ2-3, with D possibly being TRBD2 (6 bases). V was pared by 11 bases and J by 6 bases, with 18 bases between. Germline V gene data show CDR1 as SNHLY and CDR2 as FYNNEI. CDR3 length: 13 residues. Written as DNA, the CDR3 is TGTGCCTCCCACACGGGAGTCCAGGATACGCAGTATTTT. It encodes CASHTGVQDTQYF. The whole variable domain, filled in from reference TRBV2 and TRBJ2-3, reads EPEVTQTPSHQVTQMGQEVILRCVPISNHLYFYWYRQILGQKVEFLVSFYNNEISEKSEIFDDQFSVERPDGSNFTLKIRSTKLEDSAMYFCASHTGVQDTQYFGPGTRLTVL.

In its sample, this clone was seen a few times. This chain uses TRBV2 with TRBJ1-2, with D uncertain. This CDR3 has 13 residues. Germline assignment: CDR1 SNHLY and CDR2 FYNNEI. V was trimmed by 3 bases and J by 8 bases, leaving 13 bases between them. CDR3 in DNA: TGTGCCAGCAGTGAGACGGACCGTGGGGGCTACACCTTC. Translation gives CASSETDRGGYTF.

The chain couples TRBV29-1 to TRBJ1-2, with 8 bases that match TRBD1. V was pared by 4 bases and J by 3 bases, with 10 bases of the junction left unmatched. The germline gives CDR1 SQVTM, CDR2 ANQGSEA. The CDR3 loop spans 15 amino acids. The DNA of the CDR3 is TGCAGCGTTGGGGGGCAGGGGGCGTACGACTATGGCTACACCTTC. Translation gives CSVGGQGAYDYGYTF.

The chain carries TRBV7-6 and TRBJ2-7; TRBD1 agrees at 8 bases. CDR3 length: 13 residues. Germline values: CDR1 SGHVS, CDR2 FNYEAQ. V shed 4 bases, J shed 3 bases, and the junction held 2 bases outside the gene matches. The CDR3 loop is CASSSGTGYEQYF. Written as DNA, the CDR3 is TGTGCCAGCAGCTCAGGGACAGGCTACGAGCAGTACTTC.

This clone turned up a few times. This chain joins TRBV19 and TRBJ1-1; 8 bases align to TRBD1. The CDR3 is 12 residues long. The germline CDR1 and CDR2 sequences are LNHDA and SQIVND (reference sequence). Trimming cost V 9 bases and J 3 bases; bases outside gene matches: 3. The CDR3 nucleotides are TGTGCCAGCCTGGACAGGGACACTGAAGCTTTCTTT. Translation: CASLDRDTEAFF.

The J gene is TRBJ1-2, the V gene TRBV5-4; D remains unclear. CDR3 size: 13 residues. The V and J ends lost 4 bases and 5 bases respectively, with 12 bases between them. Looked up from germline, CDR1 is SGHNT and CDR2 is YYREEE (reference sequence). The CDR3 is CASSVRVEYGYTF. In DNA, the CDR3 is TGTGCCAGCAGCGTCCGGGTTGAGTATGGCTACACCTTC.

V usage is TRBV7-6 and J usage is TRBJ1-5; 7 bases agree with TRBD1. The CDR3 consists of 17 residues. Per germline, CDR1 SGHVS and CDR2 FNYEAQ. The V and J ends lost 1 base and 0 bases, in that order; junction bases with no gene match: 6. The CDR3 protein is CASSLGGDSYSNQPQHF. The CDR3 nucleotides read TGTGCCAGCAGCTTAGGGGGGGACAGTTATAGCAATCAGCCCCAGCATTTT.